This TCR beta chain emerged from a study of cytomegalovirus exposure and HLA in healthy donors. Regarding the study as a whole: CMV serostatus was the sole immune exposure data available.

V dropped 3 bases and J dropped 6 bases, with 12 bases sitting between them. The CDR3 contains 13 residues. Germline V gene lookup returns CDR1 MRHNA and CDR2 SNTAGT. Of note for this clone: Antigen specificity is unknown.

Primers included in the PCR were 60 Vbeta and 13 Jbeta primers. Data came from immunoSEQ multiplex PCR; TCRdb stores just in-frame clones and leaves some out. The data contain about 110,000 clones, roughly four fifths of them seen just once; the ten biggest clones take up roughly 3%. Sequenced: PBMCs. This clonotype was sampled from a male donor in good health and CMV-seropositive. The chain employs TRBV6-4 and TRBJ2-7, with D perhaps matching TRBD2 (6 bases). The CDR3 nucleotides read TGTGCCAGCAGTGAAACTGAACTAGCCGAGCAGTACTTC. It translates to CASSETELAEQYF.